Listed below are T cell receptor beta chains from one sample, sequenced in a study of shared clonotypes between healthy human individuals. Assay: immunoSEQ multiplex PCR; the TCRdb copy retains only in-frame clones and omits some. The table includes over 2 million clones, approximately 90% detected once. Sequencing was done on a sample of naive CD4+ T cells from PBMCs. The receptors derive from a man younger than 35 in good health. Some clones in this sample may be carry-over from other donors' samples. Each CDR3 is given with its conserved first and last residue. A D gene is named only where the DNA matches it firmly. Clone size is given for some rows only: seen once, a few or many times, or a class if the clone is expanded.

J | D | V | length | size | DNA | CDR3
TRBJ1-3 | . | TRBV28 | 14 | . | TGTGCCAGCAGTTCGGCCCTCTCTGGAAACACCATATATTTT | CASSSALSGNTIYF
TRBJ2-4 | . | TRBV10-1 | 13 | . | TGCGCCAGCAGTGTCGACTCGGAGAACATTCAGTACTTC | CASSVDSENIQYF
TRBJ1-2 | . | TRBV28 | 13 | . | TGTGCCAGCAGCCCCCCTTTTAACTATGGCTACACCTTC | CASSPPFNYGYTF
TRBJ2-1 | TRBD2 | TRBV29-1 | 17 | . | TGCAGCGTTTCCGGGCCTAGCGGGAGTAGGACCTACAATGAGCAGTTCTTC | CSVSGPSGSRTYNEQFF
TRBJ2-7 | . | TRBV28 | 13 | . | TGTGCCAGCAGCGGTCCGAATTCCTACGAGCAGTACTTC | CASSGPNSYEQYF
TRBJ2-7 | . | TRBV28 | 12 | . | TGTGCCAGCAGTTTCCGACAGTACGAGCAGTACTTC | CASSFRQYEQYF
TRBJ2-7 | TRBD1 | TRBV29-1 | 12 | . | TGCAGCGCGGGGACAGGGGGATACGAGCAGTACTTC | CSAGTGGYEQYF
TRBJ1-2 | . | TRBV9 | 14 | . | TGTGCCAGCAGCAGCGGACAGCTCAACTATGGCTACACCTTC | CASSSGQLNYGYTF
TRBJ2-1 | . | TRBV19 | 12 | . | TGTGCCAGTAGTGTGCGGAACAATGAGCAGTTCTTC | CASSVRNNEQFF
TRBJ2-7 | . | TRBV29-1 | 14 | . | TGCAGCGTCGGGAAGGGTACGGGTAACAACGAGCAGTACTTC | CSVGKGTGNNEQYF
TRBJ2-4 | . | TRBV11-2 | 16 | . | TGTGCCAGCAGCCGACCAGGGGAAGGGGCCAAAAACATTCAGTACTTC | CASSRPGEGAKNIQYF
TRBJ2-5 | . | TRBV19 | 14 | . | TGTGCCAGTAGTAAACTAGCTCCCCCCGAGACCCAGTACTTC | CASSKLAPPETQYF
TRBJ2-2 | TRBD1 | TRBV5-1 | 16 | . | TGCGCCAGCAGCTTTATTACAGGGGGTCGTACCGGGGAGCTGTTTTTT | CASSFITGGRTGELFF
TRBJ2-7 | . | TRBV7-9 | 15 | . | TGTGCCAGCAGCTCCGCCGGGGCCCCCGATTACGAGCAGTACTTC | CASSSAGAPDYEQYF
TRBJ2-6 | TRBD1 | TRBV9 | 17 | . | TGTGCCAGCAGCGTAGTTCCAGGGGGCTCTGGGGCCAACGTCCTGACTTTC | CASSVVPGGSGANVLTF
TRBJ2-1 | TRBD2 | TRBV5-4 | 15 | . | TGTGCCAGCAGCTCGACTAGCGGTAAATACAATGAGCAGTTCTTC | CASSSTSGKYNEQFF
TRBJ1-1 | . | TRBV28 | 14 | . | TGTGCCAGCAGTCCCGCCGGGGCAACGGCTGAAGCTTTCTTT | CASSPAGATAEAFF
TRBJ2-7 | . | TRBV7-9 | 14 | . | TGTGCCAGCAGCTTATACGGCAGGACGTACGAGCAGTACTTC | CASSLYGRTYEQYF
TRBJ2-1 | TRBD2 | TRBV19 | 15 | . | TGTGCCAGTAGTATTTTAAGCGGGAGGGGTAATGAGCAGTTCTTC | CASSILSGRGNEQFF
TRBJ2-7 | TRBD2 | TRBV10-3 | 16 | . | TGTGCCATCAGTGCCCCGACTAGCCGATCCTCCTACGAGCAGTACTTC | CAISAPTSRSSYEQYF
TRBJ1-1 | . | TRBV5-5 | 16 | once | TGTGCCAGCAGCTTTTGGTATGGCAGGGCGAACACTGAAGCTTTCTTT | CASSFWYGRANTEAFF
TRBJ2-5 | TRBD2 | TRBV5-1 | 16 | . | TGCGCCAGCAGCCAAGGACTAGCGGGAGGGGTAGAGACCCAGTACTTC | CASSQGLAGGVETQYF
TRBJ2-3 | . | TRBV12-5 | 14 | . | TGTGCTAGTGGTTCCCGGGAGCGCACAGATACGCAGTATTTT | CASGSRERTDTQYF
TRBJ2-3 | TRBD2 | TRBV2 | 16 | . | TGTGCCAGCAGCGCCATGGGGGGACTAGTATCAGATACGCAGTATTTT | CASSAMGGLVSDTQYF
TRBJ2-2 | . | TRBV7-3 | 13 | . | TGTGCCAGCAGCCCGGGGGGCACCGGGGAGCTGTTTTTC | CASSPGGTGELFF
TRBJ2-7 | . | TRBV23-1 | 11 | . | TGCGCCAGTAATTGGCGTTACGAGCAGTACTTC | CASNWRYEQYF
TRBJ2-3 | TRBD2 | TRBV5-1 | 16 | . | TGCGCCAGCAGCTTGGTCTTAGGTGGGGAGGGAGATACGCAGTATTTT | CASSLVLGGEGDTQYF
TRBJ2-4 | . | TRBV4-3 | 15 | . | TGCGCCAGCAGCCAAGATCAGGGATATAAAAACATTCAGTACTTC | CASSQDQGYKNIQYF
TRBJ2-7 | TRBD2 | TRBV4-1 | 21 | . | TGCGCCAGCAGCCAAGCGGAAGTGGGACTAGCGGGAGGGCCTGGGGGGTACGAGCAGTACTTC | CASSQAEVGLAGGPGGYEQYF
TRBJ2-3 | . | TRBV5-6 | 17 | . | TGTGCCAGCAGCCAGGTGGGGCGTATGGGAGTATGGGATACGCAGTATTTT | CASSQVGRMGVWDTQYF
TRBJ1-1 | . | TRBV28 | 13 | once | TGTGCCAGCAGTTTTAGACAGAACACTGAAGCTTTCTTT | CASSFRQNTEAFF
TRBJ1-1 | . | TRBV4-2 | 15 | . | TGTGCCAGCAGCCAAGAATGGCGCATGAACACTGAAGCTTTCTTT | CASSQEWRMNTEAFF
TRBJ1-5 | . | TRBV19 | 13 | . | TGTGCCAGTAGTATAGTGAGGAATCAGCCCCAGCATTTT | CASSIVRNQPQHF
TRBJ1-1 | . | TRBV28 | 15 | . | TGTGCCAGCAGTTCCCCCCAGGGAGGGAACACTGAAGCTTTCTTT | CASSSPQGGNTEAFF
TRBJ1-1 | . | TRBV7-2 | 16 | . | TGTGCCAGCAACCCGTTTAATCGGTTTGGAAACACTGAAGCTTTCTTT | CASNPFNRFGNTEAFF
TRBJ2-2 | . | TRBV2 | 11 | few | TGTGCCAGCAGTGACCGGGCGGAGCTGTTTTTT | CASSDRAELFF
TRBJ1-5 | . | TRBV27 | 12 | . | TGTGCCAGCAGCCAGACAGCTCAGCCCCAGCATTTT | CASSQTAQPQHF
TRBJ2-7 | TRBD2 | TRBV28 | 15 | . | TGTGCCAGCAGTGTGACTAGCGGGAGGGTGTGGGAGCAGTACTTC | CASSVTSGRVWEQYF
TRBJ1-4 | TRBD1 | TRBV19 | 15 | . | TGTGCCAGTAGTATTAAGGGACAGGGAGACGAAAAACTGTTTTTT | CASSIKGQGDEKLFF
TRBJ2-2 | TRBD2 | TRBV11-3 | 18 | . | TGTGCCAGCAGCTTAGATTCTATGAGGGAGGGCCGGACCGGGGAGCTGTTTTTT | CASSLDSMREGRTGELFF
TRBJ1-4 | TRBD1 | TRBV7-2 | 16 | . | TGTGCCAGCAGCAGGACAGGGGGCAATGTAAATGAAAAACTGTTTTTT | CASSRTGGNVNEKLFF
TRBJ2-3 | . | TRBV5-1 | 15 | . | TGCGCCAGCAGCTCTCCCGGGGGAGCGACAGATACGCAGTATTTT | CASSSPGGATDTQYF
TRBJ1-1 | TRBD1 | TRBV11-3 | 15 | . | TGTGCCAGCAGCTCCGCCGGGACAGAAAACACTGAAGCTTTCTTT | CASSSAGTENTEAFF
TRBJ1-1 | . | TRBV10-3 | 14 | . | TGTGCCATCAGTATGGACAGATTGAACACTGAAGCTTTCTTT | CAISMDRLNTEAFF
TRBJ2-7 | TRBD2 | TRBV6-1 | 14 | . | TGTGCCAGCAGTGAAAGCGGGAAATCCTACGAGCAGTACTTC | CASSESGKSYEQYF
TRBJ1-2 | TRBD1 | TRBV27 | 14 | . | TGTGCCAGCAGTTTATCACAGGGGGCGGACGGCTACACCTTC | CASSLSQGADGYTF
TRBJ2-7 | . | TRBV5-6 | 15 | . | TGTGCCAGCAGCTTGAACGCGGGAAGCTCCTACGAGCAGTACTTC | CASSLNAGSSYEQYF
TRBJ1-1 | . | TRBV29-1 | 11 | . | TGCAGCGTCGCTTGGGGTCCCCAAGCTTTCTTT | CSVAWGPQAFF
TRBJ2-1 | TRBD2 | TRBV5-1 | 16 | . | TGCGCCAGCAGCTTCAGGCCGGGACTAGACTACAATGAGCAGTTCTTC | CASSFRPGLDYNEQFF